The 24 T cell receptor beta chains in this list originate from one sample, sequenced in a study of vaccination and CD4 T cells after COVID-19. As to treatment: roughly ten-day PBMC culture with coronavirus spike peptide pools or control peptides (ViraFEST assay). Cultured CD4+ T cells had their DNA profiled by the Oncomine TCR Beta short-read assay. One entry per CDR3 protein, called by TCRdb with MiXCR from the PCR reads. The data hold 9,500 to 10,000 distinct CDR3 sequences, with about 47% observed a single time. These receptors have no known antigen. Sequences were obtained from CD4+ T cells from blood, cultured in vitro. These receptors came from a human donor who had recovered from COVID-19.

The chain carries TRBV20-1 and TRBJ1-1; 7 bases align to TRBD1. The ends lost 5 bases at V and 1 base at J; junction bases unmatched: 10. Per the germline V gene, CDR1 is DFQATT and CDR2 is SNEGSKA (reference sequence). This CDR3 has 15 amino acids. The CDR3 sequence: CSARGGTDANTEAFF. The CDR3 DNA reads TGCAGTGCTCGAGGTGGGACAGACGCGAACACTGAAGCTTTCTTT.

This clonotype was detected only a few times. V is TRBV11-2 and J is TRBJ2-7, with a weak D call TRBD2 (6 bases). V shed 5 bases and J shed 2 bases, with 16 bases lying between them. Per germline, CDR1 SGHAT and CDR2 FQNNGV. This CDR3 region has 15 residues. The CDR3 DNA is TGTGCCAGCAGCCTCGAGGAGGGGTACACCTACGAGCAGTACTTC. It specifies CASSLEEGYTYEQYF.

This clonotype was found a few times. The rearrangement uses TRBV7-2 and TRBJ1-6; 8 nucleotides align to TRBD1. V gave up 4 bases and J gave up 10 bases; unmatched junction bases: 6. Germline CDR1 is SGHTA and CDR2 is FQGNSA. This CDR3 has 14 amino acids. The CDR3 is CASSSQGAKSPLHF. The DNA for the CDR3 is TGTGCCAGCAGCTCCCAGGGGGCAAAATCACCCCTCCACTTT.

This clonotype showed up just once. This rearrangement joins TRBV11-2 to TRBJ1-4, with a possible D match to TRBD1 (5 bases). CDR1 is SGHAT, CDR2 FQNNGV, per germline. CDR3 length: 18 amino acids. The V end was cut by 2 bases, the J end by 2 bases, with 18 bases between. The CDR3: CASSLIWGRAVTNEKLFF. CDR3 bases: TGTGCCAGCAGCTTAATATGGGGCAGGGCGGTGACTAATGAAAAACTGTTTTTT.

This clonotype has a handful of counts. The chain couples TRBV27 to TRBJ1-1; a weak D match, TRBD1 (5 bases). This CDR3 contains 11 residues. In germline, CDR1 is MNHEY, CDR2 SMNVEV (reference sequence). V was clipped by 6 bases and J by 10 bases, with 12 bases between them. The CDR3 protein is CASRRGSAAFF. The CDR3 DNA follows: TGTGCCAGCAGAAGGGGATCGGCAGCTTTCTTT.

The chain links TRBV9 to TRBJ1-2, with 7 bases fitting TRBD1. The V segment lost 4 bases and the J segment 4 bases; nucleotides outside the gene matches: 16. This CDR3 spans 17 amino acids. Per the germline V gene, CDR1 is SGDLS and CDR2 is YYNGEE. Here the CDR3 DNA reads TGTGCCAGCAGCCCCCTGGAGGGGGCTATGATCCCCTATGGCTACACCTTC. It specifies CASSPLEGAMIPYGYTF.

The sample holds a few counts of this clonotype. V gene TRBV27 combines with J gene TRBJ1-2; D is possibly TRBD1 (6 bases). The CDR3 is 13 residues long. Trimming pared 6 bases from V and 4 bases from J, leaving 12 bases between. CDR1 MNHEY and CDR2 SMNVEV come from the germline V gene (reference sequence). CDR3 in amino acids: CASSRGGSYGYTF. The CDR3, as DNA: TGTGCCAGCAGCAGGGGCGGTAGCTATGGCTACACCTTC.

This clonotype was recorded a few times. This chain uses TRBV5-1 with TRBJ1-5; no clear D. Per germline, CDR1 SGHRS and CDR2 YFSETQ. V shed 4 bases and J shed 11 bases, with 25 bases lying between them. The CDR3 covers 16 residues. CDR3 residues: CASSLGGGQNLQSQHF. The CDR3 nucleotides are TGCGCCAGCAGCCTGGGAGGAGGGCAGAACCTCCAGTCCCAGCATTTT. The full variable domain, its missing parts supplied by reference TRBV5-1 and TRBJ1-5, is KAGVTQTPRYLIKTRGQQVTLSCSPISGHRSVSWYQQTPGQGLQFLFEYFSETQRNKGNFPGRFSGRQFSNSRSEMNVSTLELGDSALYLCASSLGGGQNLQSQHFGDGTRLSIL.

This clonotype is a singleton in its sample. The chain couples TRBV6-4 to TRBJ2-3; 12 bases fit TRBD2. Germline values: CDR1 MRHNA, CDR2 SNTAGT. V gave up 5 bases and J gave up 3 bases; unmatched junction bases: 9. This CDR3 has 17 amino acids. CDR3 sequence (DNA): TGTGCCAGCAGTTCCCAGACTAGCGGGGGACAGACAGATACGCAGTATTTT. Translated: CASSSQTSGGQTDTQYF.

The rearrangement uses TRBV9 and TRBJ2-2; D is unresolved. V was cut by 0 bases and J by 6 bases, with 12 bases left in between. The CDR3 runs 15 residues. Germline values: CDR1 SGDLS, CDR2 YYNGEE. For the CDR3, the DNA is TGTGCCAGCAGCGTAGCTGTAGGGTTGGCCGGGGAGCTGTTTTTT. This codes for CASSVAVGLAGELFF.

This clonotype appeared a single time. An end of the junction differs from the germline gene, which may be a read error. The V call is TRBV5-3, the J call TRBJ2-1; D possibly corresponds to TRBD2 (7 bases). TRBV5-3 is classed as an ORF, of uncertain function. This CDR3 region has 15 residues. The CDR3 protein is CASSLRLGGLNEQFF. The CDR3 DNA reads as TGTGCCAGCAGCTTGCGACTGGGGGGGCTTAATGAGCAGTTCTTC.

This clonotype was found a few times. The chain combines TRBV20-1 with TRBJ1-5, with 9 bases that match TRBD1. The J segment lost 3 bases and the V segment lost 3 bases, leaving 12 bases of the junction unmatched. CDR1 DFQATT and CDR2 SNEGSKA come from the germline V gene (reference sequence). The length of the CDR3 is 17 residues. The CDR3 spells CSARGDREFLHNQPQHF. DNA of the CDR3: TGCAGTGCTAGGGGGGACAGGGAGTTCCTCCACAATCAGCCCCAGCATTTT.

By proportion, this clonotype is medium-sized. The rearrangement links TRBV25-1 to TRBJ1-2; 9 nucleotides align to TRBD1. The V and J ends lost 6 bases and 8 bases, in that order; junction bases with no gene match: 13. In germline, CDR1 is MGHDK, CDR2 SYGVNS. This CDR3 spans 15 amino acids. This chain's CDR3 is CASSIPGQGFRGYTF. In DNA, the CDR3 is TGTGCCAGCAGCATACCGGGACAGGGATTTAGGGGCTACACCTTC.

This clonotype was detected a few times. The genes are TRBV6-5 and TRBJ2-7; D is uncertain. In germline, CDR1 is MNHEY, CDR2 SVGAGI. Trimming took off 0 bases at V and 5 bases at J, with 14 bases between the two ends. The CDR3 runs 15 residues. CDR3 coding DNA: TGTGCCAGCAGTTACTCAGGACCCGGCTTAGACGAGCAGTACTTC. Translated, it gives CASSYSGPGLDEQYF.

The chain links TRBV5-1 to TRBJ1-2; 9 bases map to TRBD1. From germline, CDR1 is SGHRS and CDR2 YFSETQ. V was clipped by 3 bases and J by 8 bases; unmatched bases: 11. This CDR3 contains 15 residues. DNA of the CDR3: TGCGCCAGCAGCTCGACACAGGGGGCGAACAGAGGCTACACCTTC. Translation: CASSSTQGANRGYTF.

This chain uses TRBV19 with TRBJ2-5, with 7 bases lining up with TRBD1. CDR3 length: 16 residues. CDR1 is LNHDA, CDR2 SQIVND, per germline (reference sequence). Losses at the gene ends were 4 bases for V and 1 base for J; bases not matched to a gene: 9. In nucleotides, the CDR3 is TGTGCCAGTAGTAAAATAACTGGACAGGTCCAAGAGACCCAGTACTTC. This sequence encodes CASSKITGQVQETQYF. Together with reference TRBV19 and TRBJ2-5, the CDR3 gives the full variable domain: DGGITQSPKYLFRKEGQNVTLSCEQNLNHDAMYWYRQDPGQGLRLIYYSQIVNDFQKGDIAEGYSVSREKKESFPLTVTSAQKNPTAFYLCASSKITGQVQETQYFGPGTRLLVL.

This rearrangement joins TRBV6-2 or TRBV6-3 to TRBJ2-6, with a tentative D call TRBD2 (5 bases). The CDR3 totals 20 residues. CDR1 is MNHEY and CDR2 is SVGEGT in the germline V gene. The germline V and J ends were trimmed by 0 bases and 0 bases, with 18 bases remaining between them. The CDR3 loop reads CASSYSYFREPLSGANVLTF. The DNA of the CDR3 is TGTGCCAGCAGTTACTCGTACTTTCGGGAACCCCTCTCTGGGGCCAACGTCCTGACTTTC.

V gene TRBV30 combines with J gene TRBJ2-2; 9 nucleotides line up with TRBD1. The CDR3 loop spans 13 amino acids. Germline V CDR1 and CDR2: GTSNPN, SVGIG (reference sequence). The V gene end was trimmed by 8 bases and the J gene end by 6 bases; junction bases not matched to a gene: 7. CDR3 protein: CARGQGNPGELFF. The CDR3 DNA sequence: TGTGCCCGGGGACAGGGTAATCCCGGGGAGCTGTTTTTT.

The gene calls are TRBV30 and TRBJ2-3; D uncertain. V was shortened by 2 bases and J by 7 bases, with 19 bases between the two germline ends. The CDR3 runs to 15 residues. Germline loops: CDR1 GTSNPN, CDR2 SVGIG (reference sequence). CDR3 DNA sequence: TGTGCCTGGAGTCCTCCGGGCGGCCCGTGGAATACGCAGTATTTT. This encodes CAWSPPGGPWNTQYF.

This clonotype was observed a handful of times. This sequence joins TRBV19 and TRBJ2-3; 11 bases are a match to TRBD2. The CDR3 extends over 16 amino acids. The ends lost 3 bases at V and 2 bases at J; junction bases unmatched: 4. Per germline, CDR1 LNHDA and CDR2 SQIVND (reference sequence). CDR3 residues: CASSISGGDPTDTQYF. In DNA, the CDR3 is TGTGCCAGTAGTATTAGCGGGGGGGATCCCACAGATACGCAGTATTTT. The full variable domain, completed using reference TRBV19 and TRBJ2-3, is DGGITQSPKYLFRKEGQNVTLSCEQNLNHDAMYWYRQDPGQGLRLIYYSQIVNDFQKGDIAEGYSVSREKKESFPLTVTSAQKNPTAFYLCASSISGGDPTDTQYFGPGTRLTVL.

The V call is TRBV20-1, the J call TRBJ2-7; 10 positions match TRBD2. The germline gives CDR1 DFQATT, CDR2 SNEGSKA (reference sequence). The length of the CDR3 is 15 residues. Trimming cost V 3 bases and J 2 bases; bases outside gene matches: 7. CDR3 amino acids: CSASPGLAIPYEQYF. In nucleotides, the CDR3 is TGCAGTGCTAGCCCGGGACTAGCGATCCCCTACGAGCAGTACTTC.

V gene TRBV7-2 combines with J gene TRBJ1-4, with a tentative D call TRBD1 (6 bases). Germline lookup yields CDR1 SGHTA and CDR2 FQGNSA. The CDR3 has 14 amino acids. V was clipped by 1 base and J by 7 bases, with 10 bases between them. This chain's CDR3 is CASSLDRVSEKLFF. The CDR3 nucleotides read TGTGCCAGCAGCTTAGACAGGGTATCTGAAAAACTGTTTTTT.

This clonotype was picked up a small number of times. V usage is TRBV30 and J usage is TRBJ1-2, with D tentatively TRBD1 (6 bases). V lost 5 bases and J 4 bases, leaving 17 bases between the germline ends. Per germline, CDR1 GTSNPN and CDR2 SVGIG (reference sequence). The CDR3 sequence is 14 residues long. The CDR3 loop reads CAWEGKGDGYGYTF. In DNA form, the CDR3 reads TGTGCCTGGGAGGGGAAGGGGGACGGCTATGGCTACACCTTC.

V and J are TRBV11-3 and TRBJ2-7, with D unclear. Germline V gene lookup returns CDR1 SGHNT and CDR2 YENEEA. The CDR3 sequence is 13 residues long. V shed 2 bases and J shed 4 bases, with 9 bases lying between them. CDR3: CASSLRIEYEQYF. CDR3 sequence (DNA): TGTGCCAGCAGCTTACGAATTGAATACGAGCAGTACTTC.